This T cell receptor beta chain was profiled in a study of blood T cell repertoires in COVID-19 (TCRdb year 2020). Regarding the research as a whole: Samples from collaborators originated in the United States, Italy and Spain and spanned both the acute and convalescent phases of COVID-19. The prospective study material was composed of cDNA or gDNA derived from T cells, B-cell-depleted T cells, or PBMCs. The dataset comprised deeply sampled blood TCRbeta repertoires from subjects exposed to, actively infected with, or recovered from COVID-19. The repertoires were made available in a free public database intended to serve as a resource for research on the immune response to SARS-CoV-2. The samples were drawn from the first 160 participants of the ongoing ImmuneRACE study and from 950 to 1,500 subjects provided by 6 global collaborators. Nearly every sample came with metadata listing a de-identified subject ID, COVID-19 status, age in years and sex. Where available, HLA class I and class II types were taken from metadata supplied by the sample provider and were not determined by assay-based typing. Study-wide findings and limitations: Clinical and demographic metadata were provided uncurated, with the amount varying by source and participant.

About this clone itself: Which antigen it targets is not known. No clone much larger than this one lies a single base away; base qualities are absent.

At one collaborating source in Seattle, patients were enrolled during active infection and were followed longitudinally through the course of disease. The collaborating institutions used their own protocols to collect whole blood in K2EDTA tubes. For TCRbeta analysis, collaborators shipped samples in one of three forms: frozen whole blood, isolated PBMCs, or DNA extracted from either of those sample types. Trimming removed 1 base from V and 5 bases from J; the gene matches leave 10 bases unexplained. Based on the germline V gene, the CDR1 and CDR2 sequences are SGHDN and FVKESK. Reading from cysteine to phenylalanine, the CDR3 counts 16 amino acids. Only the CDR3 portion is preserved as DNA: 48 bases, with reading frame beginning at the first base. TCRbeta CDR3 regions were amplified from genomic DNA by means of the immunoSEQ Assay, a bias-controlled multiplex PCR. In the original analysis: Nucleated cell counts per sample were estimated from amplification of reference gene primers within the assay. Sequence reads were collapsed and filtered to measure the absolute abundance of every unique TCRbeta CDR3 rearrangement. For each sample, productive Simpson clonality was calculated as the square root of Simpson's diversity index across productive rearrangements. The table comes from immuneACCESS by way of TCRdb, which keeps in-frame sequences with V and J called. Part of the clones is missing from these tables; in studies checked, under half for an unresolved V gene and the rest for unknown reasons. That table supplies the V and J calls and clone size; D and trimming were determined from the DNA. In this sample the table shows some 300,000 clones, about nine tenths of which occur a single time. 6.3% of the sample belongs to the ten largest clones.

The chain links TRBV14 with TRBJ2-5, and 7 bases in between align with TRBD1. Source material: peripheral blood. This TCR was sampled from a woman aged 50 to 60 with COVID-19, enrolled during active disease. The CDR3 reads CASSQVQGGRRETQYF. The sequence in DNA is TGTGCCAGCAGCCAAGTACAAGGGGGCAGGAGGGAGACCCAGTACTTC.